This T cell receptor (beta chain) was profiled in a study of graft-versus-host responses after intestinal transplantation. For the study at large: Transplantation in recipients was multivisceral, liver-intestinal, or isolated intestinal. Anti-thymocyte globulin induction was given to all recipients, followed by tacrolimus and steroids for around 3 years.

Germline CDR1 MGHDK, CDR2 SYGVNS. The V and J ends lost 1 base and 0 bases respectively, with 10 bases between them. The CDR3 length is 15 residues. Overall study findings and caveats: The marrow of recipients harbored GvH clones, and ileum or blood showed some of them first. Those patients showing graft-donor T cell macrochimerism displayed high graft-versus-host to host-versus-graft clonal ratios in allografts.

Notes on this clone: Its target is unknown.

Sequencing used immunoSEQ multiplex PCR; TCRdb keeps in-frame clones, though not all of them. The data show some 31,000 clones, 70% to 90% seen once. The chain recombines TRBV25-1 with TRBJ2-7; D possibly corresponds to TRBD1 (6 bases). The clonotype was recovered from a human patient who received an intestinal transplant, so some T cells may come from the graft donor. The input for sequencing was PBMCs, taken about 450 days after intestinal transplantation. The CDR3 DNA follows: TGTGCCAGCAGTGAATGGGGGCCCCACTCCTACGAGCAGTACTTC. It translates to CASSEWGPHSYEQYF.